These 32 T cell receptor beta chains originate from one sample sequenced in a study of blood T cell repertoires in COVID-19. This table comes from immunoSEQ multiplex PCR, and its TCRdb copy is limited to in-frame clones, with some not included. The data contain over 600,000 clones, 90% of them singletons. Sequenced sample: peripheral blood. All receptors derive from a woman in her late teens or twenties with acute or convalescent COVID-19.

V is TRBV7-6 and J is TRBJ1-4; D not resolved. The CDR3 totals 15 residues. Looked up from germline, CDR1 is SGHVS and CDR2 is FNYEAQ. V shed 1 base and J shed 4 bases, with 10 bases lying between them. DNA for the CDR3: TGTGCCAGCAGCTTAGAGGCTCAGGATAATGAAAAACTGTTTTTT. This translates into CASSLEAQDNEKLFF.

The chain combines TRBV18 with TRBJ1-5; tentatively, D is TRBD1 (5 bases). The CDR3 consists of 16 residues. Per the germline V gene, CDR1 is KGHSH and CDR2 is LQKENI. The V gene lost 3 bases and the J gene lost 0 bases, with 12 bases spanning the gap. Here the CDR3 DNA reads TGTGCCAGCTCACCTGCCGGGACTGATAGCAATCAGCCCCAGCATTTT. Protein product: CASSPAGTDSNQPQHF.

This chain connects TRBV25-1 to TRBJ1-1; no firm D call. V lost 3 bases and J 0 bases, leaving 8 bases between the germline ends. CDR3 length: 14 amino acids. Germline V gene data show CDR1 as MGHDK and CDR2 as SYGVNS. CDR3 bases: TGTGCCAGCAGTGAGGCATCCATGAACACTGAAGCTTTCTTT. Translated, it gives CASSEASMNTEAFF.

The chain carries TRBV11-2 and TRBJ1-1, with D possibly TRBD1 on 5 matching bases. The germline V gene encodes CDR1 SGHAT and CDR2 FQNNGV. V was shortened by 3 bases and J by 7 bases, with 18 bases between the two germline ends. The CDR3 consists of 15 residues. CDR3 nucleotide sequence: TGTGCCAGCAGCTTTTACCCCGACAGCCGAATTGAAGCTTTCTTT. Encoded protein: CASSFYPDSRIEAFF.

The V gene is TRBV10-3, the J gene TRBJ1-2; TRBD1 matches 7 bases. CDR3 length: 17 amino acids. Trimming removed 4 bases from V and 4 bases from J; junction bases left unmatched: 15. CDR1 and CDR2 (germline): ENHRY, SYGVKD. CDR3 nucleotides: TGTGCCATCAGTGTCAGGAAGACCGGGACAGATCCCTATGGCTACACCTTC. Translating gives CAISVRKTGTDPYGYTF.

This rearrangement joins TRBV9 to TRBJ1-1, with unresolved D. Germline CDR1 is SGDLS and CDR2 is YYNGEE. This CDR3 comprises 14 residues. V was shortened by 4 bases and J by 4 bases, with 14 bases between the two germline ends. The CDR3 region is CASSPTPGGTEAFF. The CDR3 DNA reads TGTGCCAGCAGCCCCACACCGGGTGGCACTGAAGCTTTCTTT.

As DNA, the CDR3 is TGTGCCAGCAGTATCCAGAGGGCGGACACCATATATTTT. It codes for CASSIQRADTIYF. This rearrangement joins TRBV6-5 to TRBJ1-3; no clear D gene. V lost 5 bases and J lost 8, with 13 bases in between. Germline CDR1 MNHEY, CDR2 SVGAGI. This CDR3 region has 13 residues.

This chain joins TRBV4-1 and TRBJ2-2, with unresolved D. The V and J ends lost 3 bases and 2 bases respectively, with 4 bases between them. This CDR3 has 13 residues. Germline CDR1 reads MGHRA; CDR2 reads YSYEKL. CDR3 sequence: CASSHLNTGELFF. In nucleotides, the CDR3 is TGCGCCAGCAGCCACCTCAACACCGGGGAGCTGTTTTTT.

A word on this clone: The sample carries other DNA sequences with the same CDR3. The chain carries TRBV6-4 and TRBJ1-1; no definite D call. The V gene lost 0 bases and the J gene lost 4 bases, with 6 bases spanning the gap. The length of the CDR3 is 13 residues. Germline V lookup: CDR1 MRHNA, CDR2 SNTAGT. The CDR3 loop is CASSDSGSTEAFF. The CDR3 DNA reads TGTGCCAGCAGTGACTCCGGGAGCACTGAAGCTTTCTTT.

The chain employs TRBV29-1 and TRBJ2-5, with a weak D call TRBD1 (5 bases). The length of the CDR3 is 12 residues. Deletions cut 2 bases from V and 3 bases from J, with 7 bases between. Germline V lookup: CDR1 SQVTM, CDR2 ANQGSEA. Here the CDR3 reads CSVERGKETQYF. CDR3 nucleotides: TGCAGCGTTGAAAGGGGAAAAGAGACCCAGTACTTC.

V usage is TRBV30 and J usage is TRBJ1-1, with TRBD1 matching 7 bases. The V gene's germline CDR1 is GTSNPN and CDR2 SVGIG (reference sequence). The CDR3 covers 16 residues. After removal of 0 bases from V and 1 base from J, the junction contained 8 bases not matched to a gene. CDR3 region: CAWSVLSGGRNTEAFF. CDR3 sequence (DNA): TGTGCCTGGAGTGTACTCTCAGGGGGGAGGAACACTGAAGCTTTCTTT.

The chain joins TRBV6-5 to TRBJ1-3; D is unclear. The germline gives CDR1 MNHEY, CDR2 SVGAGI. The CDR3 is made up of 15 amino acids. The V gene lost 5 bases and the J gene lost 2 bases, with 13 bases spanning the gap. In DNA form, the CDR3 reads TGTGCCAGCAGTCCCCTCCGAGGGCCTGGAAACACCATATATTTT. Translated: CASSPLRGPGNTIYF.

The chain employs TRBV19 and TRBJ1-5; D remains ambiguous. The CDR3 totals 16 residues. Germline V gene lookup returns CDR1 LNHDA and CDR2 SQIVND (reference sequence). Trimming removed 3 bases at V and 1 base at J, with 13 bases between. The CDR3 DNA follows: TGTGCCAGTAGTATGGTGAAGTCCGGGAGCAATCAGCCCCAGCATTTT. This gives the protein CASSMVKSGSNQPQHF.

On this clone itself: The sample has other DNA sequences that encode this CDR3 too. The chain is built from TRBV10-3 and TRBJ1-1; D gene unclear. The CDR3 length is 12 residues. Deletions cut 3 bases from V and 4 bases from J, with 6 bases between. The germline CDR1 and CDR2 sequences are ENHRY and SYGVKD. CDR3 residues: CAISDSGTEAFF. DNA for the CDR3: TGTGCCATCAGTGACTCAGGCACTGAAGCTTTCTTT.

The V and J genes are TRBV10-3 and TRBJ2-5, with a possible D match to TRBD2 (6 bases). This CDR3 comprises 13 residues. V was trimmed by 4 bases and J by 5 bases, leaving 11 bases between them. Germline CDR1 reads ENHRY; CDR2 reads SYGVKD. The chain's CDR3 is CAISVGGGETQYF. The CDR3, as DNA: TGTGCCATCAGTGTGGGAGGTGGGGAGACCCAGTACTTC.

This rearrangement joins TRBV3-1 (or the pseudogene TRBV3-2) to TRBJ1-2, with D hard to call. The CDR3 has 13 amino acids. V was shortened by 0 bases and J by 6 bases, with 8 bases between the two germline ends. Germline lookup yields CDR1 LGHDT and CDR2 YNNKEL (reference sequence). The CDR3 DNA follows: TGTGCCAGCAGCCAAGACCGGTTAGATGGCTACACCTTC. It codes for CASSQDRLDGYTF.

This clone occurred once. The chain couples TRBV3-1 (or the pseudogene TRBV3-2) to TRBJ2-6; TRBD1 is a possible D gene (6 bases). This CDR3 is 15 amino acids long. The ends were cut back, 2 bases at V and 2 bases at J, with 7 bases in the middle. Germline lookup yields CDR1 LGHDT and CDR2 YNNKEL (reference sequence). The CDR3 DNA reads TGTGCCAGCAGCCAAACAGGGCCTGGGGCCAACGTCCTGACTTTC. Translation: CASSQTGPGANVLTF.

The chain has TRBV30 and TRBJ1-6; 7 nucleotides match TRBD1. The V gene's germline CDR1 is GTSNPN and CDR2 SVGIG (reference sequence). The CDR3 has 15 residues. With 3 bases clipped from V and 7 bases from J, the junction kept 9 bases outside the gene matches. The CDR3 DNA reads TGTGCCTGGAGACCCAGGGGGACGGGGAATTCACCCCTCCACTTT. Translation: CAWRPRGTGNSPLHF. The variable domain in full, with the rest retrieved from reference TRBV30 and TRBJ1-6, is SQTIHQWPATLVQPVGSPLSLECTVEGTSNPNLYWYRQAAGRGLQLLFYSVGIGQISSEVPQNLSASRPQDRQFILSSKKLLLSDSGFYLCAWRPRGTGNSPLHFGNGTRLTVT.

The CDR3 coding sequence is TGTGCCAGCCGTCGGGAATTGGACACTGAAGCTTTCTTT. Translated, it gives CASRRELDTEAFF. This chain uses TRBV28 with TRBJ1-1; D call uncertain. Germline lookup yields CDR1 MDHEN and CDR2 SYDVKM. This CDR3 region has 13 residues. V gave up 8 bases and J gave up 3 bases, with 13 bases separating them.

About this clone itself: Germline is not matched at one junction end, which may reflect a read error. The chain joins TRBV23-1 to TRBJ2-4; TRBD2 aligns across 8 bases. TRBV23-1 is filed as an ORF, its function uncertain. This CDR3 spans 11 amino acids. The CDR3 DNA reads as TGCGCCAGCGCAAGAAGTTCGGGGGGGGCCTTC. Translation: CASARSSGGAF.

The CDR3 protein is CASSQGVPGEGNQPQHF. The CDR3, as DNA: TGCGCCAGCAGCCAAGGAGTCCCAGGGGAAGGGAATCAGCCCCAGCATTTT. The chain uses TRBV4-3 and TRBJ1-5; D is perhaps TRBD1 (6 bases). Germline assignment: CDR1 LGHNA and CDR2 YSLEER. This CDR3 contains 17 residues. Deletions cut 1 base from V and 4 bases from J, with 17 bases between.

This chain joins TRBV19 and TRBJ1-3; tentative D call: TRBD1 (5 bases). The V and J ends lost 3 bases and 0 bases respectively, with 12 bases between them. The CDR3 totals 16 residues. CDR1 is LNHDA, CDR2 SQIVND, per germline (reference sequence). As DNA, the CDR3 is TGTGCCAGTAGTATCGACAGCGTTCTCTCTGGAAACACCATATATTTT. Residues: CASSIDSVLSGNTIYF.

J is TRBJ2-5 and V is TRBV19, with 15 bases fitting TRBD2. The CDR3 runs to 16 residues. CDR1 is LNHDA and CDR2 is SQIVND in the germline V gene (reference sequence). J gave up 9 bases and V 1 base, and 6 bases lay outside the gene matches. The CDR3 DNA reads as TGTGCCAGTAGTATAGGAGGGACTAGCGGGGGGACGGCCCAGTACTTC. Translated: CASSIGGTSGGTAQYF.

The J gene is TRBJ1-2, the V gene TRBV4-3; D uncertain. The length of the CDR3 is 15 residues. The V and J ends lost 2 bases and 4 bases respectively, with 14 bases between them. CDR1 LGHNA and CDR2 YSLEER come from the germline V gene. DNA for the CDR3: TGCGCCAGCAGCCAAACCCCGGGGTCCGGCTATGGCTACACCTTC. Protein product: CASSQTPGSGYGYTF.

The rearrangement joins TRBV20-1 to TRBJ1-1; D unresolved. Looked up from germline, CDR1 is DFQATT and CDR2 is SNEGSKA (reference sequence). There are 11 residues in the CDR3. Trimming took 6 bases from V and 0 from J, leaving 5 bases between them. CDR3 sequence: CSASMNTEAFF. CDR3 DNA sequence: TGCAGTGCGTCAATGAACACTGAAGCTTTCTTT.

The CDR3 sequence is CASSEDQTGSRLQYF. Written as DNA, the CDR3 is TGTGCCAGCAGTGAAGATCAGACAGGCTCCAGACTCCAGTACTTC. The V gene is TRBV6-1, the J gene TRBJ2-5; possible D gene TRBD1, 6 bases. The V end lost 1 base, the J end lost 10 bases, and 19 bases lay between the germline ends. Germline loops: CDR1 MNHNS, CDR2 SASEGT. The CDR3 length is 15 residues.

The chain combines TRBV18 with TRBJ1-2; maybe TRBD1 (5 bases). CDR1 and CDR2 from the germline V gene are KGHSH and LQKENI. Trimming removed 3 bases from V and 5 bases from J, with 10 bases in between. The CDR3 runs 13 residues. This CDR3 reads CASSPPAGYGYTF. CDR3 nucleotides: TGTGCCAGCTCACCCCCGGCAGGGTATGGCTACACCTTC.

The CDR3 nucleotides are TGTGCCAGCAGCCGCGGAGGGGGCCGGTCCAGAGATACGCAGTATTTT. It specifies CASSRGGGRSRDTQYF. J is TRBJ2-3 and V is TRBV7-3; the D gene is possibly TRBD1 (7 bases). Trimming shortened V by 5 bases and J by 5 bases, and 20 bases separated the two germline ends. Germline CDR1 and CDR2: SGHTA and FQGTGA. The CDR3 is made up of 16 amino acids.

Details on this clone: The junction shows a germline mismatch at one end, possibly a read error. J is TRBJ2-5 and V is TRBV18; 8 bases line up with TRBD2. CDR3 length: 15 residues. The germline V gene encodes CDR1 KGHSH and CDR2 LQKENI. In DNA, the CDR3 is TGTGCCAGCTCCCCACTAGCGGTCCTACAAGAGACCCAGTACTTC. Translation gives CASSPLAVLQETQYF.

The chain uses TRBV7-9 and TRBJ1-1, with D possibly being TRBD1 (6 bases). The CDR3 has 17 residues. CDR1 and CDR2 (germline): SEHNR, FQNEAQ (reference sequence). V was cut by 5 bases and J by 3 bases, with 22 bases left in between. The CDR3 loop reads CASSHPKGVSLDTEAFF. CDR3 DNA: TGTGCCAGCAGCCATCCGAAGGGGGTGAGTTTAGACACTGAAGCTTTCTTT.

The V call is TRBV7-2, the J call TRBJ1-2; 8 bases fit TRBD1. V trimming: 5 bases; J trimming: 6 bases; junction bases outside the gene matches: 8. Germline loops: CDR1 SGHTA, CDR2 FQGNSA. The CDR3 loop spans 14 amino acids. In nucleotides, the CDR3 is TGTGCCAGCAGCCCTAGGACAGGGAAGAATGGCTACACCTTC. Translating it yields CASSPRTGKNGYTF.

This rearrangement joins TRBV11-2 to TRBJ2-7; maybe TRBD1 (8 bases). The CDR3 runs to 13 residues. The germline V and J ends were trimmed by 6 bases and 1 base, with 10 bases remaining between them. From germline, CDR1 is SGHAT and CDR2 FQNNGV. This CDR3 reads CASRQGGSYEQYF. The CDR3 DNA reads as TGTGCCAGCAGACAGGGGGGGTCCTACGAGCAGTACTTC. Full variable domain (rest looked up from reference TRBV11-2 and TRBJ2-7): EAGVAQSPRYKIIEKRQSVAFWCNPISGHATLYWYQQILGQGPKLLIQFQNNGVVDDSQLPKDRFSAERLKGVDSTLKIQPAKLEDSAVYLCASRQGGSYEQYFGPGTRLTVT.